This TCR beta chain was identified in a study of blood T cells in healthy people across ages. A sample-barcoded 5' primer and a J-beta primer mix were used in a second PCR of roughly 7 to 12 cycles. TCRdb ran MiXCR on the 5' RACE reads and lists one entry per CDR3 protein. The data show about 780,000 distinct CDR3 sequences, around 50% seen once. Every sample gave at least 5 micrograms of total RNA when it was extracted. This CDR3 comprises 14 residues. Germline V CDR1 and CDR2: SGHRS, YFSETQ. Trimming took off 0 bases at V and 7 bases at J, with 13 bases between the two ends. Sequences were obtained from blood. This TCR was sampled from a man older than 75 in good health. This chain links TRBV5-1 with TRBJ1-1; the D is unclear. The CDR3 sequence: CASSLGSQVFEAFF. CDR3 nucleotides: TGCGCCAGCAGCTTGGGCAGCCAAGTATTTGAAGCTTTCTTT.